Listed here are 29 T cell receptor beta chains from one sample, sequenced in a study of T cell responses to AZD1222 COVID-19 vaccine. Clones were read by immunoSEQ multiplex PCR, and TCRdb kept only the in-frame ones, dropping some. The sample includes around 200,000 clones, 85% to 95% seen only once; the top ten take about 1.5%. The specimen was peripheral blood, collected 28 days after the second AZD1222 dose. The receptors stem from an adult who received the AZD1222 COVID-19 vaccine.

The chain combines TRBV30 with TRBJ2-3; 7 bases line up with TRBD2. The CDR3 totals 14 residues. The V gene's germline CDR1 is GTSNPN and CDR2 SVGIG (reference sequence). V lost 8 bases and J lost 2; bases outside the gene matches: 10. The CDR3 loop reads CARSSGPPTDTQYF. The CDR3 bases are TGTGCCCGTTCTAGCGGTCCTCCCACAGATACGCAGTATTTT.

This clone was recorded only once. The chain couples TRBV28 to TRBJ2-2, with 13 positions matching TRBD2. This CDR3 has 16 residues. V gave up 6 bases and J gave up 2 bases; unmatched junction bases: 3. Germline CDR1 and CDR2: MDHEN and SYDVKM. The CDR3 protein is CASRTSGRANTGELFF. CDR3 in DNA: TGTGCCAGCAGAACTAGCGGGAGGGCTAACACCGGGGAGCTGTTTTTT.

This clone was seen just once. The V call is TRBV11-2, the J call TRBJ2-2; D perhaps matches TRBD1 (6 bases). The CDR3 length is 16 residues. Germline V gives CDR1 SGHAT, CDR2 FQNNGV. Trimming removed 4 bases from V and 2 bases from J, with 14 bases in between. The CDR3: CASSSWAQGNTGELFF. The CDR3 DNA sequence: TGTGCCAGCAGCTCCTGGGCACAGGGCAACACCGGGGAGCTGTTTTTT.

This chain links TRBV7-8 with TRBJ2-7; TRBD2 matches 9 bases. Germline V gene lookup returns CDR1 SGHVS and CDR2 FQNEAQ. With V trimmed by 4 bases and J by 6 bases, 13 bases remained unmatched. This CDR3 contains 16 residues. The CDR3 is CASSSPGIAGVSEQYF. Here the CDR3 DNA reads TGTGCCAGCAGCTCCCCGGGGATAGCGGGAGTCTCCGAGCAGTACTTC.

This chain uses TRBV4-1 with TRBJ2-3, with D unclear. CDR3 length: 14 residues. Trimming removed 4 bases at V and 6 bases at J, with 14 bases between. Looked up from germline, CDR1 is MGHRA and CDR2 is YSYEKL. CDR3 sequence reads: CASSLESIGDTQYF. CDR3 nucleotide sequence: TGCGCCAGCAGCCTCGAATCTATAGGGGATACGCAGTATTTT.

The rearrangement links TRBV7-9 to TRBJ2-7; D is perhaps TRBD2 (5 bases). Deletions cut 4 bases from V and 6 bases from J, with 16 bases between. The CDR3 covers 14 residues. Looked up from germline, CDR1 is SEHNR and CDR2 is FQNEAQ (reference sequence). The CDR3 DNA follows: TGTGCCAGCAGCTCCAGCTCGAGCGAGGGCGAGCAGTACTTC. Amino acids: CASSSSSSEGEQYF.

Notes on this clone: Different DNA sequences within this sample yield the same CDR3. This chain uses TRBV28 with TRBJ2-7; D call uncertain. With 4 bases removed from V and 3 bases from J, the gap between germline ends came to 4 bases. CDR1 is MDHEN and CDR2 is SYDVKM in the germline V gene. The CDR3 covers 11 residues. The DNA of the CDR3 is TGTGCCAGCAGTTCCAGCTACGAGCAGTACTTC. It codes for CASSSSYEQYF.

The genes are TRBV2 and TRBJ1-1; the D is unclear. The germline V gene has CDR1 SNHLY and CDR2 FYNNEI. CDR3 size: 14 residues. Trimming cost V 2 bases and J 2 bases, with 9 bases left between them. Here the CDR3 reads CASSEQVGNTEAFF. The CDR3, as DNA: TGTGCCAGCAGTGAACAGGTGGGCAACACTGAAGCTTTCTTT. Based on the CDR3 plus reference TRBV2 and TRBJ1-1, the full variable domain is EPEVTQTPSHQVTQMGQEVILRCVPISNHLYFYWYRQILGQKVEFLVSFYNNEISEKSEIFDDQFSVERPDGSNFTLKIRSTKLEDSAMYFCASSEQVGNTEAFFGQGTRLTVV.

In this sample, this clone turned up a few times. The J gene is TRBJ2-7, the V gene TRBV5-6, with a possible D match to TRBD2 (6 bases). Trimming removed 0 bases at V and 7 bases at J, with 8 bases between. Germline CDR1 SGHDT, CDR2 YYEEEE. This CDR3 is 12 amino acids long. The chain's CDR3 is CASSLAAGEQYF. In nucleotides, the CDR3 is TGTGCCAGCAGCTTGGCGGCGGGAGAGCAGTACTTC.

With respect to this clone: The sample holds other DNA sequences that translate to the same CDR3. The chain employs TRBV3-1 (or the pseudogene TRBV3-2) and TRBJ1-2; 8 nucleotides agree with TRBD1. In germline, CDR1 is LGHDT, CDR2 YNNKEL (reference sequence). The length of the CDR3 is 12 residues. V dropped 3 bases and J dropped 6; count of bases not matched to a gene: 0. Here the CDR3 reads CASSQTGDGYTF. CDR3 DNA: TGTGCCAGCAGCCAGACAGGGGATGGCTACACCTTC.

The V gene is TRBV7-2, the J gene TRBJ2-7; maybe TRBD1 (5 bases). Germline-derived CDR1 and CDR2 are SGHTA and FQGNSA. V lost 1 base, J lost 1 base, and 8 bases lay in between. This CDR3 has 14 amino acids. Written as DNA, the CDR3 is TGTGCCAGCAGCTTAGAGCAGGGATCCTACGAGCAGTACTTC. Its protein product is CASSLEQGSYEQYF.

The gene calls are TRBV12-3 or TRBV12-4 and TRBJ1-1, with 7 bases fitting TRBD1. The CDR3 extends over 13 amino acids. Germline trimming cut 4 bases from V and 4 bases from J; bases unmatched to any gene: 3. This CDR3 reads CASSYRGFTEAFF. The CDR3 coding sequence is TGTGCCAGCAGTTACAGGGGTTTCACTGAAGCTTTCTTT.

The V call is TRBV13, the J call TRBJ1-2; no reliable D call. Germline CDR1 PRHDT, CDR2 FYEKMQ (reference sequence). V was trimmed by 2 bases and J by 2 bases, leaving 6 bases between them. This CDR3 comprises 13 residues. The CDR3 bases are TGTGCCAGCAGCTTATTTCGGAACTATGGCTACACCTTC. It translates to CASSLFRNYGYTF.

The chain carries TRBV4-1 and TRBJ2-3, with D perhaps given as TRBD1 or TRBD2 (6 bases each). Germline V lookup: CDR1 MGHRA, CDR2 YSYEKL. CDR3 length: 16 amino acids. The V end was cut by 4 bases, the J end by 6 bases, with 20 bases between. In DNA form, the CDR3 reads TGCGCCAGCAGCCCTAGGTTGACGGGGGCAGACGATACGCAGTATTTT. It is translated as CASSPRLTGADDTQYF.

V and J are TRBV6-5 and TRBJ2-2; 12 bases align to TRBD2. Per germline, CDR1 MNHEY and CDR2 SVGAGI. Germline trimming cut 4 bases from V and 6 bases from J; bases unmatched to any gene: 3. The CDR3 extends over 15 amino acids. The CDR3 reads CASSSASGRAGELFF. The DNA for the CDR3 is TGTGCCAGCAGTTCGGCTAGCGGGAGGGCCGGGGAGCTGTTTTTT.

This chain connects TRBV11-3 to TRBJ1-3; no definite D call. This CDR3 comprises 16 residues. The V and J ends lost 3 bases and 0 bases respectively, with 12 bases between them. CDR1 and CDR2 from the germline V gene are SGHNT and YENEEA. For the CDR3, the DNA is TGTGCCAGCAGCTTCCGGCAGACCTTCTCTGGAAACACCATATATTTT. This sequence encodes CASSFRQTFSGNTIYF.

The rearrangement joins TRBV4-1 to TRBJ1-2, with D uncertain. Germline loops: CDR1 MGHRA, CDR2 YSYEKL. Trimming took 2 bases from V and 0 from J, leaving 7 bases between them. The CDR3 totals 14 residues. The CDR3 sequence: CASSQLGTNYGYTF. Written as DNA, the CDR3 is TGCGCCAGCAGCCAACTTGGGACTAACTATGGCTACACCTTC.

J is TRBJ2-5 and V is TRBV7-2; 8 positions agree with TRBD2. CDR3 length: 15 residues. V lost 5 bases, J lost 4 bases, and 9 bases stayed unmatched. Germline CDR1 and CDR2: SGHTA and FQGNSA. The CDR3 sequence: CASSVLGLARETQYF. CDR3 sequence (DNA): TGTGCCAGCAGCGTGCTTGGACTAGCTAGAGAGACCCAGTACTTC.

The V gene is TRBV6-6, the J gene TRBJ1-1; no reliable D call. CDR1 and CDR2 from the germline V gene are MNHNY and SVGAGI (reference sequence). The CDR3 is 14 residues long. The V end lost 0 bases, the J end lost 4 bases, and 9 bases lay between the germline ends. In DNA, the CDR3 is TGTGCCAGCAGTTACTCGTTTCCCGGCACTGAAGCTTTCTTT. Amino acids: CASSYSFPGTEAFF.

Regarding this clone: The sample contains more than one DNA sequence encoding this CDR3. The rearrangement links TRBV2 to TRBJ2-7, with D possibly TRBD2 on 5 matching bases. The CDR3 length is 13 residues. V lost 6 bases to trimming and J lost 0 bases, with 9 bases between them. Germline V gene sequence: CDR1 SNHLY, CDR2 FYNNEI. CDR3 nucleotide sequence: TGTGCCAGCAGGTTGGGGAGCTCCTACGAGCAGTACTTC. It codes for CASRLGSSYEQYF.

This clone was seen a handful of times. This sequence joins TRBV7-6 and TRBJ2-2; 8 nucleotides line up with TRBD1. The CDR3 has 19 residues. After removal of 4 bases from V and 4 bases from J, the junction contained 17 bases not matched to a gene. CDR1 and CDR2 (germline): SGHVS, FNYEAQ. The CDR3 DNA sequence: TGTGCCAGCAGCTCTACCGGGACAGGCCCATATCGCATCACCGGGGAGCTGTTTTTT. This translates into CASSSTGTGPYRITGELFF.

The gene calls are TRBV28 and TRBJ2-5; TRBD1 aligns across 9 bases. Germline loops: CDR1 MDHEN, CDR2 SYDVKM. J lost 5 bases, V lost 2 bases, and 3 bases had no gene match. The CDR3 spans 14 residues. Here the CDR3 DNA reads TGTGCCAGCAGTTTAAGCGGACAGGGGGAGACCCAGTACTTC. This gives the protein CASSLSGQGETQYF.

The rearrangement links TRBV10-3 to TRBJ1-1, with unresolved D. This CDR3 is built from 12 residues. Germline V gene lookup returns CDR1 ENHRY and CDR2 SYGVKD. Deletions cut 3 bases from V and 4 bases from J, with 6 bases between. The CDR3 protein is CAISDLRTEAFF. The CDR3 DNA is TGTGCCATCAGTGATTTACGCACTGAAGCTTTCTTT.

CDR3 sequence: CASSKEDRNTEAFF. DNA for the CDR3: TGTGCCAGCAGCAAAGAGGACAGGAACACTGAAGCTTTCTTT. The rearrangement joins TRBV21-1 to TRBJ1-1; the DNA was not compared with TRBD1, the D call given in the table. TRBV21-1 has pseudogene status. The length of the CDR3 is 14 residues.

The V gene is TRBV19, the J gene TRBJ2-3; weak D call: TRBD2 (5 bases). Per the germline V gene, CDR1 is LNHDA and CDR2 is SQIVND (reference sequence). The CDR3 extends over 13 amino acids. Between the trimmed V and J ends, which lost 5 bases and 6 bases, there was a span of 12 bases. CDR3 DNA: TGTGCCAGTAGTCTCTGGGAGCGGGATACGCAGTATTTT. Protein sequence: CASSLWERDTQYF.

The CDR3 bases are TGCGCCAGCAGACAGGGACAGGGGCCTAACTATGGCTACACCTTC. This translates into CASRQGQGPNYGYTF. The V gene is TRBV23-1, the J gene TRBJ1-2, with 10 bases that match TRBD1. TRBV23-1 carries the ORF label, with uncertain function. This CDR3 is 15 amino acids long. The trim removed 6 bases at V and 0 bases at J, leaving 4 bases unmatched.

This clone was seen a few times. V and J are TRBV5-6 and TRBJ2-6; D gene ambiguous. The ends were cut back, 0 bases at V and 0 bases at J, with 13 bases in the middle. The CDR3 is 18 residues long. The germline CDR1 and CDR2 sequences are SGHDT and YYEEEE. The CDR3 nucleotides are TGTGCCAGCAGCTTGGCGAAGTCCCGCCGCTCTGGGGCCAACGTCCTGACTTTC. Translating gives CASSLAKSRRSGANVLTF.

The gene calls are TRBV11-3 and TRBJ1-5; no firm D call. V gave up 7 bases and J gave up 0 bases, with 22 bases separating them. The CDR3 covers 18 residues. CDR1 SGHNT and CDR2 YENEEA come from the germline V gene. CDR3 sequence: CASTKNPRWHDSNQPQHF. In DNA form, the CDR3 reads TGTGCCAGCACCAAAAACCCCCGGTGGCACGATAGCAATCAGCCCCAGCATTTT.

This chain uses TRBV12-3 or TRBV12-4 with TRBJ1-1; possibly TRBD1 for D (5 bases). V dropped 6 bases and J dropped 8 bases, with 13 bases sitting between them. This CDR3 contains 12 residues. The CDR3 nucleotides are TGTGCCAGCAGGGGACTTGGGGCCGAAGCTTTCTTT. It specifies CASRGLGAEAFF.